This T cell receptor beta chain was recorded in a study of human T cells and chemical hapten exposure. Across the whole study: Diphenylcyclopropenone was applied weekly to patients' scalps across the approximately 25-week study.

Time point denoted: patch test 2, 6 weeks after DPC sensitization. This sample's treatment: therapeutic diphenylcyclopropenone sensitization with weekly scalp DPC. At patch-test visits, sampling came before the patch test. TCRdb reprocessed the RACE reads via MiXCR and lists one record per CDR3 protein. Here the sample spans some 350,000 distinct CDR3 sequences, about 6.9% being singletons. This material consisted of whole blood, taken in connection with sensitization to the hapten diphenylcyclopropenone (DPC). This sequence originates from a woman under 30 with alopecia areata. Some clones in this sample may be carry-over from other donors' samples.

CDR3 protein: CASSYLGQEGTQYF. The CDR3 coding sequence is TGTGCCAGCAGTTACCTGGGACAGGAAGGGACCCAGTACTTC. This chain joins TRBV6-5 and TRBJ2-5, with 8 bases matching TRBD1. There are 14 residues in the CDR3. Germline trimming cut 2 bases from V and 7 bases from J; bases unmatched to any gene: 6. CDR1 is MNHEY and CDR2 is SVGAGI in the germline V gene.